A single sample gave rise to the 3 T cell receptor beta chains below, sequenced in a study of monozygotic twins with inflammatory bowel disease. Using the 5' RACE reads, TCRdb records one entry per CDR3 protein without DNA. The sample totals about 160,000 distinct CDR3 sequences. The sample taken for sequencing was blood. All receptors come from a human donor with ulcerative colitis or Crohn's disease, or a healthy co-twin of an affected twin (not recorded which).

V gene TRBV10-3 combines with J gene TRBJ2-3. This CDR3 has 11 residues. Germline CDR1 reads ENHRY; CDR2 reads SYGVKD. CDR3: CAASTPDTQYF.

The CDR3 sequence is CSARAPKRGRSYNEQFF. V is TRBV20-1 and J is TRBJ2-1; the TCRdb call, TRBD2, lacks DNA for checking. The CDR3 has 17 residues. Germline V gene data show CDR1 as DFQATT and CDR2 as SNEGSKA (reference sequence).

The chain is built from TRBV29-1 and TRBJ2-5; TCRdb lists TRBD2, though no DNA is available to test this call. The CDR3 extends over 14 amino acids. Germline lookup yields CDR1 SQVTM and CDR2 ANQGSEA. The CDR3 spells CSVEGRASAETQYF.